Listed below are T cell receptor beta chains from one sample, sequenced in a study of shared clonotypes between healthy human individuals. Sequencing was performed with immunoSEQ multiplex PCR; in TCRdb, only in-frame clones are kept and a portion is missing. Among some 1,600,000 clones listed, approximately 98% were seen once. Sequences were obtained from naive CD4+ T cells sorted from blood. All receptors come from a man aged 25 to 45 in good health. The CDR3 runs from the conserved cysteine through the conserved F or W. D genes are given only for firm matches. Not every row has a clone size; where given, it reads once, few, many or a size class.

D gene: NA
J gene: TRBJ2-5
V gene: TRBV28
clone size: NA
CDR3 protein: CASTRQEVETQYF
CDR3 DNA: TGTGCCAGCACCAGACAGGAGGTAGAGACCCAGTACTTC

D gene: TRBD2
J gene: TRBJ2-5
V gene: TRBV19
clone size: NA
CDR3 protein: CASSIEGLAGRETQYF
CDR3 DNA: TGTGCCAGTAGTATAGAAGGACTAGCCGGCCGGGAGACCCAGTACTTC

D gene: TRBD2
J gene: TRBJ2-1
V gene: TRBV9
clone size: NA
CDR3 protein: CASSVTGTSSYNEQFF
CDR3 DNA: TGTGCCAGCAGCGTAACCGGGACTAGCTCCTACAATGAGCAGTTCTTC

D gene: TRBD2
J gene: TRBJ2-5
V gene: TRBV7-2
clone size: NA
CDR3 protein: CASSLGLAGAEQETQYF
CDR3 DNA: TGTGCCAGCAGCCTGGGACTAGCGGGAGCGGAACAAGAGACCCAGTACTTC

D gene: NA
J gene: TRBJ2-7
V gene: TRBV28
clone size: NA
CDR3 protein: CASSLNGYEQYF
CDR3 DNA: TGTGCCAGCAGTTTAAATGGGTACGAGCAGTACTTC

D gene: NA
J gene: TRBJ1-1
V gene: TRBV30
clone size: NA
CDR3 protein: CAWGTGTNTEAFF
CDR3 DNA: TGTGCCTGGGGTACCGGGACCAACACTGAAGCTTTCTTT

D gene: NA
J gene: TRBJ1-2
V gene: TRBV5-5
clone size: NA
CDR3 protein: CASSSTSRGYTF
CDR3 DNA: TGTGCCAGCAGCTCGACGTCGCGTGGCTACACCTTC

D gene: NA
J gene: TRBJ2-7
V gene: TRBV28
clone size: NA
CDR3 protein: CASSLAQGHIYEQYF
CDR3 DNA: TGTGCCAGCAGTTTAGCCCAGGGTCACATCTACGAGCAGTACTTC

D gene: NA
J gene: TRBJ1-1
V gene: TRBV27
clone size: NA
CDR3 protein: CASSLSWGLGTEAFF
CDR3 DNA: TGTGCCAGCAGTTTATCTTGGGGGCTAGGCACTGAAGCTTTCTTT

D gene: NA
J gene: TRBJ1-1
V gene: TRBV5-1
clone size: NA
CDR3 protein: CASSLRAGTNTEAFF
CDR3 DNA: TGCGCCAGCAGCTTAAGAGCAGGGACCAACACTGAAGCTTTCTTT

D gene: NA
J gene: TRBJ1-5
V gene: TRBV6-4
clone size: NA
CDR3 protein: CASSDPSGTQHF
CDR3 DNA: TGTGCCAGCAGTGACCCCTCAGGGACCCAGCATTTT

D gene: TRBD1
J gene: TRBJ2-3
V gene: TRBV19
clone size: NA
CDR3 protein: CASSTGTGGTDTQYF
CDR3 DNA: TGTGCCAGTAGTACCGGGACAGGGGGCACAGATACGCAGTATTTT

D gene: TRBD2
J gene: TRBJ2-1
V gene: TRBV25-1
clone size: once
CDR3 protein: CASSEWPSGPNNEQFF
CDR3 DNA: TGTGCCAGCAGTGAATGGCCTAGCGGCCCCAACAATGAGCAGTTCTTC

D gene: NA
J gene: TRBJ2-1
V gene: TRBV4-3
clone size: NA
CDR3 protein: CASSQGAGANYNEQFF
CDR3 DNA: TGCGCCAGCAGCCAGGGGGCCGGGGCGAATTACAATGAGCAGTTCTTC

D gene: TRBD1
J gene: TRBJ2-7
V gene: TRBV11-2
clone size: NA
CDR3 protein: CASSFRDSLSYEQYF
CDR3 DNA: TGTGCCAGCAGCTTCCGGGACAGCCTGAGCTACGAGCAGTACTTC

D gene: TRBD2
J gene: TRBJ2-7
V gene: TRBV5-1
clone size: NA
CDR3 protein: CASSLPGTSGRYEQYF
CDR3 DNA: TGCGCCAGCAGCCTTCCGGGGACTAGCGGGAGGTACGAGCAGTACTTC

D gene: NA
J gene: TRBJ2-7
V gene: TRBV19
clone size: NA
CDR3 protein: CASSPHDGPSYEQYF
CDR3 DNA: TGTGCCAGTAGCCCTCATGACGGACCCTCCTACGAGCAGTACTTC

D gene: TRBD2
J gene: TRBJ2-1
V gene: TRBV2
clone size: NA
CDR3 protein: CASSETGGEQFF
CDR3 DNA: TGTGCCAGCAGTGAAACGGGAGGGGAGCAGTTCTTC

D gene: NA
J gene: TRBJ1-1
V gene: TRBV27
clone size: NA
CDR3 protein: CASRSLGGQVTEAFF
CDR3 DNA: TGTGCCAGCAGATCCCTGGGGGGGCAGGTCACTGAAGCTTTCTTT

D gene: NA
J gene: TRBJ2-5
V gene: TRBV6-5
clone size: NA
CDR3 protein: CASSNQDRAQYF
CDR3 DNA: TGTGCCAGCAGTAACCAAGACCGGGCCCAGTACTTC

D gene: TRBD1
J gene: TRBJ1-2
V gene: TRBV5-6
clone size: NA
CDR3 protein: CASSGQAYGYTF
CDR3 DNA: TGTGCCAGCAGCGGACAGGCCTATGGCTACACCTTC

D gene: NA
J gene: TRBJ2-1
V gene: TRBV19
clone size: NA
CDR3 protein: CASSIVESSYNEQFF
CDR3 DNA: TGTGCCAGTAGTATAGTTGAGAGCTCCTACAATGAGCAGTTCTTC

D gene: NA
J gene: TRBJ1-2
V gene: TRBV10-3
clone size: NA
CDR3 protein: CAISESRGYTF
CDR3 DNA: TGTGCCATCAGTGAGTCCAGAGGCTACACCTTC

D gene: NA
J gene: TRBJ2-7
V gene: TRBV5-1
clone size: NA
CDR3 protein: CASSDQRASYEQYF
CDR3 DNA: TGCGCCAGCAGCGATCAGCGGGCCTCCTACGAGCAGTACTTC

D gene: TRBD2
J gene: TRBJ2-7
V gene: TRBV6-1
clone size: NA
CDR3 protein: CASSEAQGTSGWGSYEQYF
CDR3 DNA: TGTGCCAGCAGTGAAGCCCAAGGGACTAGCGGCTGGGGCTCCTACGAGCAGTACTTC

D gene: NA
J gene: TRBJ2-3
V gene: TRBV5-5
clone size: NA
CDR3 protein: CASSFSGPGTDTQYF
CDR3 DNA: TGTGCCAGCAGCTTCAGCGGGCCGGGCACAGATACGCAGTATTTT

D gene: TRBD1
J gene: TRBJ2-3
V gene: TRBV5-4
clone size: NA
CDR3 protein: CASSKGQVNTDTQYF
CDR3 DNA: TGTGCCAGCAGCAAGGGACAGGTCAACACAGATACGCAGTATTTT

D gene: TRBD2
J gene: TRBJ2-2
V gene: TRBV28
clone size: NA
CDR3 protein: CASRPLREWATGELFF
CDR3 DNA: TGTGCCAGCAGACCCTTGCGGGAGTGGGCCACCGGGGAGCTGTTTTTT

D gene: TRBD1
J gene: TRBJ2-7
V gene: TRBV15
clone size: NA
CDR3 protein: CATSRVGTASSYEQYF
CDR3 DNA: TGTGCCACCAGCAGAGTTGGGACAGCGAGCTCCTACGAGCAGTACTTC

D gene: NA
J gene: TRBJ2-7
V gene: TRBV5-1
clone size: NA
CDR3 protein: CASSSSYEQYF
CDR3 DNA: TGCGCCAGCAGCTCCAGCTACGAGCAGTACTTC

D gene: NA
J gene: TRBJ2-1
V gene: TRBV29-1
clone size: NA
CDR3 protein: CSVGGGYNEQFF
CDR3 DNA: TGCAGCGTTGGTGGTGGTTACAATGAGCAGTTCTTC

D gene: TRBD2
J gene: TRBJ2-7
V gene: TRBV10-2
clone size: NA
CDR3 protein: CASSPGLAESYEQYF
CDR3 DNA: TGCGCCAGCAGCCCGGGACTAGCGGAGTCTTACGAGCAGTACTTC

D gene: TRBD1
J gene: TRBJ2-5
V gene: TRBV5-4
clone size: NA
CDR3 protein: CASSSQLWSSTGSETQYF
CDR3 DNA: TGTGCCAGCAGCTCCCAATTGTGGTCTTCGACAGGGTCAGAGACCCAGTACTTC

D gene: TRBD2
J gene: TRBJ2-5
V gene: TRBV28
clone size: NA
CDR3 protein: CASSLTGLAEETQYF
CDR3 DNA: TGTGCCAGCAGTCTCACGGGACTAGCGGAAGAGACCCAGTACTTC

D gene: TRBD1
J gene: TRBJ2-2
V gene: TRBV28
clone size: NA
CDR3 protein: CASSTARTGGITGELFF
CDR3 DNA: TGTGCCAGCAGTACGGCCCGGACAGGGGGGATCACCGGGGAGCTGTTTTTT

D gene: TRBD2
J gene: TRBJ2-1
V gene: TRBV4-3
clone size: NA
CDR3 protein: CASSPALGLAGGFTYNEQFF
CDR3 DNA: TGCGCCAGCAGTCCGGCGCTGGGACTAGCGGGAGGGTTCACCTACAATGAGCAGTTCTTC

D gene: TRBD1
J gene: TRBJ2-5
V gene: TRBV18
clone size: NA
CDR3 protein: CASSPRQGQETQYF
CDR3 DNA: TGTGCCAGCTCACCACGACAGGGTCAGGAGACCCAGTACTTC

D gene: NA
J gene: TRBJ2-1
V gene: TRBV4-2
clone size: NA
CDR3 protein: CASSRLQETEQFF
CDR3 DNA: TGTGCCAGCAGCCGATTACAAGAGACAGAGCAGTTCTTC

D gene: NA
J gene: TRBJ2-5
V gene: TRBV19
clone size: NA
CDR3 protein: CASTPTVSTETQYF
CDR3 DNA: TGTGCCAGTACTCCGACTGTATCCACAGAGACCCAGTACTTC